In its sample, the clone carrying this TCR beta chain was seen once. Antigen specificity is unknown. V lost 6 bases and J 0 bases, leaving 9 bases between the germline ends. The V gene's germline CDR1 is MNHNS and CDR2 SASEGT. CDR3 length equals 13 residues. Treatment given: roughly nine-day PBMC culture with coronavirus spike peptide pools or control peptides (ViraFEST assay). This sample is part of a study of vaccination and CD4 T cells after COVID-19. CD4+ T cells that had been cultured provided DNA sequenced with the Oncomine TCR Beta short-read assay. MiXCR, applied by TCRdb to the PCR reads, yields one record per CDR3 protein. Of more than 20,000 distinct CDR3 sequences in the sample, 35% to 40% were seen once.

The starting material was CD4+ T cells from blood, cultured in vitro, obtained before SARS-CoV-2 vaccination. The gene calls are TRBV6-1 and TRBJ2-7; no firm D call. The source is a human donor who had recovered from COVID-19. The CDR3 coding sequence is TGTGCCAGCAGCGCTCCCGGCTCCTACGAGCAGTACTTC. Translated: CASSAPGSYEQYF.